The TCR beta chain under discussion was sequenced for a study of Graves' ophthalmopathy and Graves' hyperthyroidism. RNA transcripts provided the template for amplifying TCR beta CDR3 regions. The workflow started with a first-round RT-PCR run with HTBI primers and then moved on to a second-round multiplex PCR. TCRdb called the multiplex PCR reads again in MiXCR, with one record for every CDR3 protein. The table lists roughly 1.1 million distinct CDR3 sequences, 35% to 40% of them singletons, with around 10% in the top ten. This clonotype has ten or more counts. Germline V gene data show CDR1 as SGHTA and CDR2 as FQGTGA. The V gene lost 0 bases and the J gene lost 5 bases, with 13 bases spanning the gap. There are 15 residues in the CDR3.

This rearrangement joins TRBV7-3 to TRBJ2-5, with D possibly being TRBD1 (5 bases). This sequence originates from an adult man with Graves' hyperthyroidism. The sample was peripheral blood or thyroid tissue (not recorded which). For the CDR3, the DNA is TGTGCCAGCAGCTTAACGGTTTCAGGGCTCGAGACCCAGTACTTC. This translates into CASSLTVSGLETQYF.